The present T cell receptor (beta chain) was sequenced within a study of CD8+CD57+ T cells in acquired aplastic anemia. The wider study: Sorted CD4+ plus CD8+ cells gave DNA averaging roughly 3.5 ug. Study-wide findings and caveats: Patients shared 25 to 35 CD8+ CDR3 sequences with controls.

Germline assignment: CDR1 SNHLY and CDR2 FYNNEI. The CDR3 is 13 residues long, ends included. Patients sequenced had flow cytometry evidence of CD8+CD57+ cell expansion. Untreated patients provided the blood samples, with no therapy given before sampling. Genomic DNA, serving as template, underwent TCR beta VDJ and CDR3 profiling. Via MiXCR, TCRdb re-called the reads, giving one row per CDR3 protein. The sample carries roughly 250,000 distinct CDR3 sequences, 82% recorded once. On this clonotype itself: Its antigen remains unknown. Given the absence of the conserved phenylalanine or tryptophan at the CDR3 end, a read error is likely. No DNA is shown, since the ends of the CDR3 on it are uncertain; the CDR3 is the one TCRdb lists.

The chain has TRBV2 and TRBJ2-3. The sequenced material came from sorted CD4+, CD8+, or CD8+CD57+ T cells (not recorded which) from PBMCs. This sequence originates from a human donor with aplastic anemia. The CDR3 sequence: CASRDGDTDQPYH.